A selection of T cell receptor beta chains follows, all from one sample in a study of CD8 T cells in ankylosing spondylitis. TCRdb reprocessed the 5' RACE reads with MiXCR, giving one entry per CDR3 protein. The data contain some 92,000 distinct CDR3 sequences, about 27% of them singletons. Sequenced sample: blood, either unsorted or a sorted T cell fraction (not recorded which). These receptors came from a male donor with ankylosing spondylitis or in good health (not recorded which). The CDR3 runs from the conserved cysteine through the conserved F or W. The order of the fields is D gene, V gene, clone size, J gene, CDR3 protein, CDR3 DNA. A D gene is named only where the DNA matches it firmly. Only part of the rows carry a size: once, few, many, or a class if the clone is expanded.

d_call: -; v_call: TRBV5-6; clone_size: -; j_call: TRBJ2-7; cdr3_aa: CASSFSRSSYEQYF; cdr3_nt: TGTGCCAGCAGCTTTTCCAGGAGCTCCTACGAGCAGTACTTC
d_call: TRBD2; v_call: TRBV7-6; clone_size: -; j_call: TRBJ2-3; cdr3_aa: CASSLDQTSGALADTQYF; cdr3_nt: TGTGCCAGCAGCTTAGATCAGACTAGCGGGGCCTTGGCAGATACGCAGTATTTT
d_call: -; v_call: TRBV29-1; clone_size: -; j_call: TRBJ2-7; cdr3_aa: CSVEASSHEQYF; cdr3_nt: TGCAGCGTTGAGGCTAGCTCCCACGAGCAGTACTTC
d_call: TRBD2; v_call: TRBV20-1; clone_size: few; j_call: TRBJ2-1; cdr3_aa: CSARVASGGRNEQFF; cdr3_nt: TGCAGTGCTAGAGTTGCGAGCGGGGGGCGAAATGAGCAGTTCTTC
d_call: -; v_call: TRBV12-3/TRBV12-4; clone_size: -; j_call: TRBJ2-7; cdr3_aa: CASSFWIGGGEQYF; cdr3_nt: TGTGCCAGCAGTTTCTGGATAGGGGGAGGCGAGCAGTACTTC
d_call: TRBD2; v_call: TRBV5-1; clone_size: few; j_call: TRBJ2-1; cdr3_aa: CASSPGLAGKNEQFF; cdr3_nt: TGCGCCAGCAGCCCGGGACTAGCGGGAAAGAATGAGCAGTTCTTC
d_call: -; v_call: TRBV19; clone_size: few; j_call: TRBJ1-5; cdr3_aa: CASTVGADQPQHF; cdr3_nt: TGTGCCAGTACCGTGGGGGCCGATCAGCCCCAGCATTTT
d_call: TRBD1; v_call: TRBV5-1; clone_size: -; j_call: TRBJ1-1; cdr3_aa: CASSLVVLGGNTEAFF; cdr3_nt: TGCGCCAGCAGCTTGGTAGTTTTAGGGGGCAACACTGAAGCTTTCTTT
d_call: TRBD1; v_call: TRBV5-1; clone_size: -; j_call: TRBJ1-5; cdr3_aa: CASSLTGAHQPQHF; cdr3_nt: TGCGCCAGCAGCTTGACAGGGGCCCATCAGCCCCAGCATTTT
d_call: -; v_call: TRBV14; clone_size: -; j_call: TRBJ1-1; cdr3_aa: CASSQQGSGEAFF; cdr3_nt: TGTGCCAGCAGCCAACAGGGTAGCGGTGAAGCTTTCTTT
d_call: TRBD2; v_call: TRBV20-1; clone_size: -; j_call: TRBJ2-3; cdr3_aa: CSARDPQREGESTDTQYF; cdr3_nt: TGCAGTGCTAGAGACCCCCAGCGGGAGGGGGAGAGCACAGATACGCAGTATTTT
d_call: TRBD2; v_call: TRBV12-3/TRBV12-4; clone_size: -; j_call: TRBJ2-7; cdr3_aa: CASSLGTSGPYEQYF; cdr3_nt: TGTGCCAGCAGTTTAGGGACTAGCGGTCCCTACGAGCAGTACTTC
d_call: -; v_call: TRBV5-1; clone_size: few; j_call: TRBJ2-1; cdr3_aa: CASSLSGPMNEQFF; cdr3_nt: TGCGCCAGCAGCTTATCAGGCCCGATGAATGAGCAGTTCTTC
d_call: TRBD1; v_call: TRBV7-9; clone_size: -; j_call: TRBJ1-2; cdr3_aa: CASSPDRATFGYTF; cdr3_nt: TGTGCCAGCAGCCCAGACAGGGCTACCTTTGGCTACACCTTC
d_call: TRBD1; v_call: TRBV4-1; clone_size: -; j_call: TRBJ1-2; cdr3_aa: CASSQVEGTVYGYTF; cdr3_nt: TGCGCCAGCAGCCAAGTAGAGGGGACAGTTTATGGCTACACCTTC
d_call: -; v_call: TRBV20-1; clone_size: few; j_call: TRBJ2-1; cdr3_aa: CSAPVGPYNEQFF; cdr3_nt: TGCAGTGCCCCCGTGGGGCCCTACAATGAGCAGTTCTTC
d_call: -; v_call: TRBV20-1; clone_size: few; j_call: TRBJ1-2; cdr3_aa: CSALVQTYGYTF; cdr3_nt: TGCAGTGCTCTAGTTCAGACATATGGCTACACCTTC
d_call: TRBD2; v_call: TRBV28; clone_size: many; j_call: TRBJ2-3; cdr3_aa: CASSFSGSGGWTDTQYF; cdr3_nt: TGTGCCAGCAGTTTCTCTGGGAGCGGGGGCTGGACAGATACGCAGTATTTT
d_call: -; v_call: TRBV5-1; clone_size: many; j_call: TRBJ2-1; cdr3_aa: CASSPGLLLSSYNEQFF; cdr3_nt: TGCGCCAGCAGCCCGGGACTTCTACTAAGCTCCTACAATGAGCAGTTCTTC
d_call: -; v_call: TRBV2; clone_size: -; j_call: TRBJ2-1; cdr3_aa: CASSGEDEQFF; cdr3_nt: TGTGCCAGCAGTGGGGAGGATGAGCAGTTCTTC
d_call: -; v_call: TRBV7-9; clone_size: -; j_call: TRBJ1-5; cdr3_aa: CASSLLGGPYQPQHF; cdr3_nt: TGTGCCAGCAGCCTGCTTGGAGGGCCCTATCAGCCCCAGCATTTT
d_call: -; v_call: TRBV7-9; clone_size: -; j_call: TRBJ1-1; cdr3_aa: CASRPQLSEAFF; cdr3_nt: TGTGCCAGCAGACCACAGTTAAGTGAAGCTTTCTTT
d_call: -; v_call: TRBV19; clone_size: -; j_call: TRBJ2-5; cdr3_aa: CASSIGAQPPLTQYF; cdr3_nt: TGTGCCAGTAGTATAGGCGCACAGCCTCCCTTGACCCAGTACTTC
d_call: -; v_call: TRBV5-6; clone_size: -; j_call: TRBJ1-5; cdr3_aa: CASSLGVSDAYSNQPQHF; cdr3_nt: TGTGCCAGCAGCTTGGGCGTTTCGGACGCCTATAGCAATCAGCCCCAGCATTTT
d_call: TRBD2; v_call: TRBV5-1; clone_size: -; j_call: TRBJ2-7; cdr3_aa: CASSFGTSGTLYEQYF; cdr3_nt: TGCGCCAGCAGCTTTGGGACTAGCGGGACCCTTTACGAGCAGTACTTC
d_call: -; v_call: TRBV20-1; clone_size: many; j_call: TRBJ1-5; cdr3_aa: CSATDRSWPQHF; cdr3_nt: TGCAGTGCCACAGACAGGTCGTGGCCCCAGCATTTT
d_call: -; v_call: TRBV18; clone_size: once; j_call: TRBJ2-1; cdr3_aa: CASSPLLGNEQFF; cdr3_nt: TGTGCCAGCTCACCGTTACTAGGGAATGAGCAGTTCTTC